This T cell receptor (beta chain) emerged from a study of tumor and adjacent non-tumor tissue in lung cancer. The wider study: Samples averaged roughly 4 million productive TCRbeta reads each. Whole-study findings and limits: Shorter survival was associated with higher TCR diversity in tumors. Tumor repertoires had a smaller top 100 clone share than normal lung.

In regard to this clonotype: The target antigen is unknown. A read error may produce the germline difference seen at one junction end.

A modified ARM-PCR protocol with three rounds of nested PCR amplified TCRbeta. Via MiXCR, TCRdb re-called the multiplex PCR reads, giving one row per CDR3 protein. The table shows about 50,000 distinct CDR3 sequences, with 74% occurring only once. Germline assignment: CDR1 SQVTM and CDR2 ANQGSEA. The CDR3 runs to 12 residues. The template was RNA from unsorted bulk tissue. More than 3 cm separated this lung sample from the edge of the tumor. The receptor was isolated from a woman in her sixties or seventies with non-small cell lung cancer. The genes are TRBV29-1 and TRBJ2-7; perhaps D is TRBD1 or TRBD2 (6 bases each). Specimen: distant non-tumor lung tissue. The CDR3 region is CSVDRGAGELYF. The CDR3 DNA sequence: TGCAGCGTTGATAGGGGGGCCGGCGAGCTGTACTTC.